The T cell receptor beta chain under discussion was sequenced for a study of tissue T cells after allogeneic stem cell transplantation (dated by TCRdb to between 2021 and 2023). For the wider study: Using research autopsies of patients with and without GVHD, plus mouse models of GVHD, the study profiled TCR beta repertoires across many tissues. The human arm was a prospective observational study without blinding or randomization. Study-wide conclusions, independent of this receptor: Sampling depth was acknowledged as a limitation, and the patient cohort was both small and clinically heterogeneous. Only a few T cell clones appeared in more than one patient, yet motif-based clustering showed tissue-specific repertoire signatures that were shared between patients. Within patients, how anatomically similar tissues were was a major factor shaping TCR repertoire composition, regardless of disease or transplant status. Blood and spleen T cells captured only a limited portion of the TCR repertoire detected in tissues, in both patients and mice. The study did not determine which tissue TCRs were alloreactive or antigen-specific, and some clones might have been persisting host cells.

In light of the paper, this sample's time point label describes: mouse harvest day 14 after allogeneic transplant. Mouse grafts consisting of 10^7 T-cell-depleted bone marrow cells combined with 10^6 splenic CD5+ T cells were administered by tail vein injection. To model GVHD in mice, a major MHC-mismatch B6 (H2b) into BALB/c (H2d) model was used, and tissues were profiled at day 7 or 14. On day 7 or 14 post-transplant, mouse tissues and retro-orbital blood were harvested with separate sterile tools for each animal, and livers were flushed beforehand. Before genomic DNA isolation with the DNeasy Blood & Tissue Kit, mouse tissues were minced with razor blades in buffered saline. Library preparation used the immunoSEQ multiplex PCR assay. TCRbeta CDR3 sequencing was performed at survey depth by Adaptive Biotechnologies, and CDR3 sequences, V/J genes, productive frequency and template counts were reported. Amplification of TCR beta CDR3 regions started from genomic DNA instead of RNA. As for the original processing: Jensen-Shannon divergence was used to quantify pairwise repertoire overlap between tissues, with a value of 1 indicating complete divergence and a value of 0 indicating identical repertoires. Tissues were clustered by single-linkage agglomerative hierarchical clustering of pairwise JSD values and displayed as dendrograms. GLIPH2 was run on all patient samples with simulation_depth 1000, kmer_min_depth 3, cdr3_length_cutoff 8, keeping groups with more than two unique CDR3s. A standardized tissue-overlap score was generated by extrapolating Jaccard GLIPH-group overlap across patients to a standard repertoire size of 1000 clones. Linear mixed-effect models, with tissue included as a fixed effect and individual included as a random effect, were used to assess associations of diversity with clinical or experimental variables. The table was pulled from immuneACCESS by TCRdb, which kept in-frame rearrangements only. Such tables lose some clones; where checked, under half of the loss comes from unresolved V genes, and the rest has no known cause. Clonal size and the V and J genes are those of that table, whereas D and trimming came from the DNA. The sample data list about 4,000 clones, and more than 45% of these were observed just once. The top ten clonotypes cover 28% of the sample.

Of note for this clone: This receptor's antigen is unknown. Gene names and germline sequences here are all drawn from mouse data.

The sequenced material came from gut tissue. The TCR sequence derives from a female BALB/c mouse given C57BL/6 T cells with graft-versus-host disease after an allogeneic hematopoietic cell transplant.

CDR3 DNA (partial): TGCTCCAGCAGTCAACGGGGGAACACAGAAGTCTTC. Translated, this is CSSSQRGNTEVF. In full, the CDR3 reads CSSSQRGNTEVFF. The chain was built from TRBV23 and TRBJ1-1. The read terminates 1 residue before the CDR3 end, so the remaining end is supplied by the germline J gene. The germline V gene gives CDR1 as KGHTA and CDR2 as FQNQQP. Reading from cysteine to phenylalanine, the CDR3 counts 13 amino acids. Shown are 36 bases from within the CDR3, in frame from base 1. Reference TRBV23 and TRBJ1-1 genes cover what lies past the CDR3, so the full variable domain is DAAVTQKPRYLIKMKGQEAEMKCIPEKGHTAVFWYQQKQSKELKFLIYFQNQQPLDQIDMVKERFSAVCPSSSLCSLGIRTCEAEDSALYLCSSSQRGNTEVFFGKGTRLTVV.